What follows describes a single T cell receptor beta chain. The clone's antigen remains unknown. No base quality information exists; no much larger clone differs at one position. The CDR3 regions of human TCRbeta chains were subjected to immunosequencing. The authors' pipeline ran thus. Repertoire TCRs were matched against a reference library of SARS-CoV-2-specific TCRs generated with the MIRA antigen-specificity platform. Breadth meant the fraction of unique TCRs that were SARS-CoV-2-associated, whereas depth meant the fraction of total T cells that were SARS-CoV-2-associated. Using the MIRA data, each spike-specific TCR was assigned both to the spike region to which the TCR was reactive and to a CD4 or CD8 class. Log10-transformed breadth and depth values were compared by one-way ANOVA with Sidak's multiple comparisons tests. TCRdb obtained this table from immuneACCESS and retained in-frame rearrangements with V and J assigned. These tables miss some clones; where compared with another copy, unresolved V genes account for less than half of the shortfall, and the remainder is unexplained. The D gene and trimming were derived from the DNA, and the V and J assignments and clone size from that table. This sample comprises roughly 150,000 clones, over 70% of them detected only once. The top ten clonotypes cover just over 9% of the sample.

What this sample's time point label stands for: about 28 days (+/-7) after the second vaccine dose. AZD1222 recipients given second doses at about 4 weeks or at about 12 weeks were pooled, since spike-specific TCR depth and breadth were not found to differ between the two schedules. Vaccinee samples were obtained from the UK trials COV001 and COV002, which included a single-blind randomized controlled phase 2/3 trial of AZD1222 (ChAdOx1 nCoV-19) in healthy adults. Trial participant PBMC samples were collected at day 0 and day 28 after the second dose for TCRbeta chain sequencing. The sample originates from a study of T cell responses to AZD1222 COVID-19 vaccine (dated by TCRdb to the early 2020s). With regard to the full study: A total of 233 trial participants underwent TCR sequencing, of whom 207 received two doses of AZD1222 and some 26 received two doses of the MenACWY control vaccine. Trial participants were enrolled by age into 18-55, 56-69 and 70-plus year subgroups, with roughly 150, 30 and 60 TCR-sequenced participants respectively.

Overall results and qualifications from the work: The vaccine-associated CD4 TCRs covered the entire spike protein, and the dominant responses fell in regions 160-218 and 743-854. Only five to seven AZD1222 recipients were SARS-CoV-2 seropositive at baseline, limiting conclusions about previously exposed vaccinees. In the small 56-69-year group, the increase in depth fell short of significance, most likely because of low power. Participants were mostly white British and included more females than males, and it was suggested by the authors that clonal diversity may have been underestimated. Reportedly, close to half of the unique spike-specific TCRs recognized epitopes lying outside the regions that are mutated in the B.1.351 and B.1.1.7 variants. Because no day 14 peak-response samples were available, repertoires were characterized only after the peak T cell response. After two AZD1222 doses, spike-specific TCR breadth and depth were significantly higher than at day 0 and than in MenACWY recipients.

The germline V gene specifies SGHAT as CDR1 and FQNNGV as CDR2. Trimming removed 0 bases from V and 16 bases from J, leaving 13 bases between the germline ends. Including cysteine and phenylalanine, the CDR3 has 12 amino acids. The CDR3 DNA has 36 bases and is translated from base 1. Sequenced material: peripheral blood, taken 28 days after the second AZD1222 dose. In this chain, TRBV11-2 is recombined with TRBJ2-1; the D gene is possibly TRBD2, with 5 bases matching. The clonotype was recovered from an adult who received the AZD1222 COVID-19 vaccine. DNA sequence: TGTGCCAGCAGCTTAGATCCCACTAGGGCATTCTTC. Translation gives CASSLDPTRAFF.